This entry lists 32 T cell receptor beta chains sequenced from one sample in a study of tumor-infiltrating lymphocytes in primary liver carcinoma. Germline DNA was also extracted, and blood RNA was taken from unsorted whole blood. cDNA specific to TCR beta was made from around 470 ng of total RNA, with a constant-region primer employed for priming. The TCR beta library was amplified through three nested multiplex PCR rounds in a modified ARM-PCR procedure. Rounds one and two of PCR, each of 10 cycles, were primed with TRBV1-TRBV30 forward primers and a C-beta reverse primer. Each CDR3 protein is one row after TCRdb ran MiXCR on the multiplex PCR reads. The sample holds nearly 200,000 distinct CDR3 sequences, roughly 61% seen once. Sequencing input: peripheral blood. Source of these receptors: a woman aged 55-69 years with primary liver carcinoma and hepatitis B virus infection.

Regarding this clonotype: Given a much more abundant clone one base away, this may be a read error. This sequence joins TRBV4-1 and TRBJ2-1; 8 bases agree with TRBD2. V dropped 2 bases and J dropped 5; count of bases not matched to a gene: 17. The CDR3 contains 19 residues. Germline V CDR1 and CDR2: MGHRA, YSYEKL. DNA for the CDR3: TGCGCCAGCAGCCAACTTATGGTCCATCGGGAGGGCCTGAACAATGAGCAGTTCTTC. Amino acid sequence: CASSQLMVHREGLNNEQFF.

This clonotype was found many times. This rearrangement joins TRBV4-2 to TRBJ1-1; maybe TRBD1 (6 bases). The CDR3 length is 14 residues. Germline CDR1 LGHNA, CDR2 YNFKEQ. The V end lost 1 base, the J end lost 5 bases, and 11 bases lay between the germline ends. CDR3 amino acids: CASSQVEGQTEAFF. CDR3 DNA: TGTGCCAGCAGCCAAGTGGAAGGACAGACTGAAGCTTTCTTT.

This clonotype was detected a few times. This rearrangement joins TRBV5-4 to TRBJ1-6; TRBD1 agrees at 12 bases. Trimming took 6 bases from V and 7 from J; bases not matched to a gene: 5. The CDR3 totals 15 residues. Germline lookup yields CDR1 SGHNT and CDR2 YYREEE (reference sequence). CDR3 protein: CASTPGTGGNSPLHF. CDR3 bases: TGTGCCAGCACCCCCGGGACAGGGGGCAATTCACCCCTCCACTTT.

This clonotype was detected once. The CDR3 end shows no conserved phenylalanine or tryptophan, and so a read error is likely. For the CDR3, the DNA is TGCAGCGCTGGAAAACCGGGGCCCGGGCGAAGGGCTTTCTAT. The encoded protein is CSAGKPGPGRRAFY. This sequence joins TRBV29-1 and TRBJ1-1, with D possibly matching TRBD1 (5 bases). The CDR3 is 14 amino acids. The germline gives CDR1 SQVTM, CDR2 ANQGSEA. V lost 7 bases and J 11 bases, leaving 26 bases between the germline ends.

This clonotype was recorded at least ten times. This rearrangement joins TRBV12-3 or TRBV12-4 to TRBJ2-1, with D perhaps being TRBD1 or TRBD2 (5 bases each). The CDR3 totals 15 residues. The V end lost 2 bases, the J end lost 0 bases, and 8 bases lay between the germline ends. The CDR3 region has the DNA TGTGCCAGCAGTTTATCAGGGAGCTCCTACAATGAGCAGTTCTTC. The encoded protein is CASSLSGSSYNEQFF.

The chain carries TRBV12-3 or TRBV12-4 and TRBJ2-3; a weak D match, TRBD2 (5 bases). The germline V and J ends were trimmed by 6 bases and 0 bases, with 10 bases remaining between them. The CDR3 contains 14 residues. CDR3 nucleotide sequence: TGTGCCAGCAGCCACGGGGTAAGCACAGATACGCAGTATTTT. This translates into CASSHGVSTDTQYF.

As concerns this clonotype: Compared with germline, one end of the junction differs, possibly owing to a read error. This chain uses TRBV10-3 with TRBJ2-3, with TRBD1 matching over 8 bases. Germline V gene lookup returns CDR1 ENHRY and CDR2 SYGVKD. The CDR3 is 14 residues long. The CDR3, as DNA: TGTGCCATCACCAACGGACAGGGAACAGATATGCAGTATTTT. Its protein is CAITNGQGTDMQYF.

On this clonotype itself: The conserved closing phenylalanine or tryptophan is absent in this CDR3, likely reflecting a read error. This chain joins TRBV11-2 and TRBJ1-1; unclear D gene. V shed 3 bases and J shed 2 bases, with 10 bases lying between them. The CDR3 covers 14 residues. CDR1 and CDR2 from the germline V gene are SGHAT and FQNNGV. CDR3 residues: CASSFLDKNTEAFL. The CDR3 coding sequence is TGTGCCAGCAGCTTTCTCGACAAAAACACTGAAGCTTTCCTC.

About this clonotype: Given the absence of the conserved phenylalanine or tryptophan at the CDR3 end, a read error is likely. The V call is TRBV12-3 or TRBV12-4, the J call TRBJ2-1; 11 nucleotides align to TRBD2. The CDR3 contains 16 residues. CDR3 amino acids: CASSQSGTSGNNKQFL. In DNA, the CDR3 is TGTGCCAGCAGTCAATCCGGGACTAGCGGTAACAATAAGCAGTTCTTA.

Comment on this clonotype: A junction boundary mismatches the germline segment, possibly from a read error. The chain combines TRBV11-2 with TRBJ1-2; 7 nucleotides match TRBD1. The CDR3 extends over 15 amino acids. Germline CDR1 reads SGHAT; CDR2 reads FQNNGV. The CDR3 sequence is CTSSLEPAGGYGYTF. CDR3 in DNA: TGTACCAGCAGCTTAGAGCCCGCAGGGGGCTATGGCTACACCTTC.

The rearrangement uses TRBV2 and TRBJ1-1, with D tentatively TRBD1 (5 bases). V dropped 7 bases and J dropped 6 bases, with 15 bases sitting between them. The germline CDR1 and CDR2 sequences are SNHLY and FYNNEI. This CDR3 contains 13 residues. Here the CDR3 reads CASIPLGAAEAFF. CDR3 nucleotide sequence: TGTGCCAGCATTCCGCTAGGGGCAGCTGAAGCTTTCTTT.

In regard to this clonotype: This clone may be a read error of a much larger clone one base away. V is TRBV5-6 and J is TRBJ2-3; TRBD2 matches 8 bases. The CDR3 spans 15 residues. Germline-derived CDR1 and CDR2 are SGHDT and YYEEEE. CDR3 residues: CGSSLILAGTDTQYF. DNA of the CDR3: TGTGGCAGCAGCTTGATACTAGCGGGCACAGATACGCAGTATTTT.

This clonotype has just a few counts. The CDR3, as DNA: TGTGCCAGCAGCTTGACCCAGGGTGTCCCTAATGAGCAGTTCTTC. Protein: CASSLTQGVPNEQFF. This chain joins TRBV5-5 and TRBJ2-1; weak D call: TRBD1 (5 bases). The V gene lost 1 base and the J gene lost 7 bases, with 15 bases spanning the gap. The CDR3 covers 15 residues. Per germline, CDR1 SGHKS and CDR2 YYEKEE (reference sequence).

In the case of this clonotype: At one end, the junction sequence differs from germline, possibly due to a read error. V and J are TRBV11-2 and TRBJ2-3, with 7 bases matching TRBD1. The J call is in doubt because the DNA end fits TRBJ1-5 better. CDR1 is SGHAT and CDR2 is FQNNGV in the germline V gene. The CDR3 covers 15 residues. This CDR3 is CVSSSGLAGTDTQHF. CDR3 DNA sequence: TGTGTCAGCAGCTCAGGACTAGCAGGGACAGATACGCAGCATTTT.

Comments on this clonotype: This could be a read error, since a much larger clone is one nucleotide away. The chain uses TRBV4-2 and TRBJ2-1; 9 positions match TRBD2. Looked up from germline, CDR1 is LGHNA and CDR2 is YNFKEQ. V shed 6 bases, J shed 6 bases, and the junction held 6 bases outside the gene matches. The CDR3 has 14 residues. This CDR3 reads CASRISGGFNEQFF. The DNA for the CDR3 is TGTGCCAGCAGGATTAGCGGGGGATTCAATGAGCAGTTCTTC.

The chain is built from TRBV5-1 and TRBJ2-1, with 9 positions matching TRBD1. V shed 4 bases, J shed 6 bases, and the junction held 11 bases outside the gene matches. The CDR3 has 16 amino acids. In germline, CDR1 is SGHRS, CDR2 YFSETQ. This chain's CDR3 is CASSTLGTGIGNEQFF. The DNA for the CDR3 is TGCGCCAGCAGCACACTCGGGACAGGGATCGGCAATGAGCAGTTCTTC. Using reference TRBV5-1 and TRBJ2-1 for the parts outside the CDR3, the full variable domain is KAGVTQTPRYLIKTRGQQVTLSCSPISGHRSVSWYQQTPGQGLQFLFEYFSETQRNKGNFPGRFSGRQFSNSRSEMNVSTLELGDSALYLCASSTLGTGIGNEQFFGPGTRLTVL.

The rearrangement joins TRBV5-1 to TRBJ2-3; 8 positions match TRBD2. The CDR3 runs to 17 residues. Unmatched junction bases numbered 10, after V lost 4 bases and J lost 0 bases. The V gene's germline CDR1 is SGHRS and CDR2 YFSETQ. In nucleotides, the CDR3 is TGCGCCAGCAGCCCGCCGGGGGGGGCCCCTAGCACAGATACGCAGTATTTT. This sequence encodes CASSPPGGAPSTDTQYF.

As to this clonotype: One end of the junction varies from germline; a read error may be responsible. V gene TRBV28 combines with J gene TRBJ1-2, with 7 bases identical to TRBD1. Germline values: CDR1 MDHEN, CDR2 SYDVKM. This CDR3 spans 14 amino acids. CDR3 protein: CTSSYTGRGRGYTF. CDR3 in DNA: TGTACCAGCAGTTATACTGGCAGGGGGAGAGGCTACACCTTC.

This clonotype was observed a handful of times. This may stem from a read error, because a much larger clone lies one nucleotide away. The chain recombines TRBV4-2 with TRBJ2-3; D may match TRBD1 or TRBD2 (5 bases each). V was shortened by 1 base and J by 9 bases, with 17 bases between the two germline ends. Germline assignment: CDR1 LGHNA and CDR2 YNFKEQ. The CDR3 is 15 amino acids. CDR3 in amino acids: CASSQVSLGVGTQYF. In DNA, the CDR3 is TGTGCCAGCAGCCAAGTTTCACTAGGGGTGGGCACGCAGTATTTT.

Many counts were recorded for this clonotype. The chain employs TRBV29-1 and TRBJ1-1; D remains ambiguous. This CDR3 region has 10 residues. The V gene's germline CDR1 is SQVTM and CDR2 ANQGSEA. V was cut by 3 bases and J by 7 bases, with 6 bases left in between. CDR3 nucleotide sequence: TGCAGCGTTGAGGAGGTTGAAGCTTTCTTT. Its translation: CSVEEVEAFF. Supplemented by reference TRBV29-1 and TRBJ1-1, the full variable domain reads SAVISQKPSRDICQRGTSLTIQCQVDSQVTMMFWYRQQPGQSLTLIATANQGSEATYESGFVIDKFPISRPNLTFSTLTVSNMSPEDSSIYLCSVEEVEAFFGQGTRLTVV.

This clonotype appeared many times. The chain joins TRBV29-1 to TRBJ2-1; TRBD2 agrees at 10 bases. Germline values: CDR1 SQVTM, CDR2 ANQGSEA. The CDR3 sequence is 15 residues long. With 2 bases clipped from V and 7 bases from J, the junction kept 8 bases outside the gene matches. For the CDR3, the DNA is TGCAGCGTTGAACGGCTAGCGGGAGAGGATAATGAGCAGTTCTTC. It translates to CSVERLAGEDNEQFF.

The rearrangement uses TRBV28 and TRBJ2-7; weak D call: TRBD2 (7 bases). CDR1 is MDHEN and CDR2 is SYDVKM in the germline V gene. Trimming removed 8 bases at V and 6 bases at J, with 20 bases between. This CDR3 contains 14 residues. For the CDR3, the DNA is TGTGCCAGCGGCAACCAGGGGACTACGAGCGAGCAGTACTTC. Translation: CASGNQGTTSEQYF.

The rearrangement uses TRBV11-3 and TRBJ2-2, with 8 bases identical to TRBD1. This CDR3 comprises 15 residues. V lost 7 bases, J lost 4 bases, and 8 bases stayed unmatched. Germline V CDR1 and CDR2: SGHNT, YENEEA. The DNA of the CDR3 is TGTGCCAGCAACCAGGGGGCTAGCATCACCGGGGAGCTGTTTTTT. It is translated as CASNQGASITGELFF.

V and J are TRBV11-1 and TRBJ2-1; D may match TRBD1 or TRBD2 (5 bases each). Germline CDR1 SGHAT, CDR2 FQDESV (reference sequence). The V gene lost 6 bases and the J gene lost 0 bases, with 15 bases spanning the gap. The CDR3 consists of 16 residues. DNA for the CDR3: TGTGCCAGCAGTTTACGGGGCAGGGCCTCCTACAATGAGCAGTTCTTC. Encoded protein: CASSLRGRASYNEQFF.

Notes on this clonotype: A much larger clone sits a single nucleotide away, making a read error possible. The gene calls are TRBV7-3 and TRBJ2-3, with 7 bases identical to TRBD2. The CDR3 runs 16 residues. Germline CDR1 SGHTA, CDR2 FQGTGA. The CDR3 sequence: CARSLRAGELADTQYF. The CDR3 nucleotides read TGTGCCAGGAGCTTAAGGGCGGGAGAGCTAGCAGATACGCAGTATTTT. The entire variable domain, with the rest obtained from reference TRBV7-3 and TRBJ2-3, is as follows: GAGVSQTPSNKVTEKGKYVELRCDPISGHTALYWYRQSLGQGPEFLIYFQGTGAADDSGLPNDRFFAVRPEGSVSTLKIQRTERGDSAVYLCARSLRAGELADTQYFGPGTRLTVL.

Points on this clonotype: The germline gene is not matched at one end of the junction; a read error may be the cause. The chain combines TRBV11-2 with TRBJ2-2, with TRBD2 identical over 9 bases. From germline, CDR1 is SGHAT and CDR2 FQNNGV. The CDR3 has 16 residues. The CDR3 sequence: CASSLGAGGLTGELLF. Here the CDR3 DNA reads TGTGCCAGCAGTTTAGGAGCGGGAGGACTCACCGGGGAGCTGTTGTTT.

This clonotype was found a few times. The chain couples TRBV16 to TRBJ1-1; D perhaps matches TRBD1 (6 bases). CDR3 length: 15 residues. Germline V lookup: CDR1 KGHSY, CDR2 FQNENV. Trimming shortened V by 4 bases and J by 12 bases, and 24 bases separated the two germline ends. This CDR3 reads CASSPPGGATGKTFF. The CDR3 DNA reads TGTGCCAGCAGCCCGCCGGGGGGCGCAACTGGAAAAACTTTCTTT.

For this clonotype: A read error may be the cause here, since a much bigger clone is one base away. The chain has TRBV10-3 and TRBJ2-7, with D possibly being TRBD1 or TRBD2 (5 bases each). The CDR3 has 13 residues. V lost 11 bases to trimming and J lost 2 bases, with 16 bases between them. Germline lookup yields CDR1 ENHRY and CDR2 SYGVKD. The chain's CDR3 is CAVNRDGTYEQYF. The CDR3 DNA reads as TGTGCCGTCAACCGGGACGGAACCTACGAGCAGTACTTC.

This clonotype was picked up a small number of times. The chain employs TRBV30 and TRBJ1-1, with D possibly being TRBD1 (6 bases). Germline CDR1 and CDR2: GTSNPN and SVGIG (reference sequence). Deletions cut 7 bases from V and 10 bases from J, with 19 bases between. CDR3 length: 12 residues. For the CDR3, the DNA is TGTGCCTCGTATTCAGGGGTTGAGGGAGCTTTCTTT. Residues: CASYSGVEGAFF.

Only a few counts were recorded for this clonotype. The chain recombines TRBV30 with TRBJ1-2, with D possibly being TRBD1 (5 bases). The CDR3 runs 17 residues. The V gene lost 4 bases and the J gene lost 4 bases, with 25 bases spanning the gap. In germline, CDR1 is GTSNPN, CDR2 SVGIG (reference sequence). CDR3 loop: CAWNGGTGTTLAYGYTF. Here the CDR3 DNA reads TGTGCCTGGAACGGGGGAACCGGGACTACTCTTGCCTATGGCTACACCTTC.

This clonotype was seen a few times. V is TRBV5-5 and J is TRBJ2-1; D tentatively reads TRBD1 or TRBD2 (5 bases each). Looked up from germline, CDR1 is SGHKS and CDR2 is YYEKEE (reference sequence). V dropped 5 bases and J dropped 10 bases, with 10 bases sitting between them. The CDR3 loop spans 11 amino acids. This CDR3 is CASRRGEEQFF. The CDR3 bases are TGTGCCAGCAGGAGGGGCGAGGAGCAGTTCTTC.

The gene calls are TRBV11-1 and TRBJ2-1; 10 nucleotides line up with TRBD2. The CDR3 contains 17 residues. Germline V lookup: CDR1 SGHAT, CDR2 FQDESV (reference sequence). V shed 9 bases, J shed 6 bases, and the junction held 17 bases outside the gene matches. The DNA of the CDR3 is TGTGCCAGTAGACCAGGACTAGCGGATTCAACTTTCAATGAGCAGTTCTTC. This translates into CASRPGLADSTFNEQFF.